The sample holds many counts of the clone carrying this T cell receptor (beta chain). Its antigen is not identified. The entry originates in a study of human T cells and chemical hapten exposure. Study-wide points: TCRs above 1 in 1000 frequency stayed constant with DPC sensitization.

With 6 bases clipped from V and 4 bases from J, the junction kept 6 bases outside the gene matches. CDR3 size: 13 residues. Germline V gives CDR1 SQVTM, CDR2 ANQGSEA. TCRdb independently ran MiXCR on the RACE reads; one entry per CDR3 protein. This sample has 280,000 or so distinct CDR3 sequences, with around 7.3% found just once. Noted time point: pre-sensitization, week 0. Treatment noted: therapeutic diphenylcyclopropenone sensitization with weekly scalp DPC. Each patch test followed a blood draw. Sequencing started from total RNA isolated from unfractionated whole blood. The V and J genes are TRBV29-1 and TRBJ2-5, with 9 positions matching TRBD1. Specimen: whole blood, collected in connection with sensitization to the hapten diphenylcyclopropenone (DPC). This sequence was found in a man aged 18 to 35 with alopecia areata. Some clones in this sample may be carry-over from other donors' samples. The CDR3 bases are TGCAGCGTCGATACAGGGGGCGGAGAGACCCAGTACTTC. Translated: CSVDTGGGETQYF.